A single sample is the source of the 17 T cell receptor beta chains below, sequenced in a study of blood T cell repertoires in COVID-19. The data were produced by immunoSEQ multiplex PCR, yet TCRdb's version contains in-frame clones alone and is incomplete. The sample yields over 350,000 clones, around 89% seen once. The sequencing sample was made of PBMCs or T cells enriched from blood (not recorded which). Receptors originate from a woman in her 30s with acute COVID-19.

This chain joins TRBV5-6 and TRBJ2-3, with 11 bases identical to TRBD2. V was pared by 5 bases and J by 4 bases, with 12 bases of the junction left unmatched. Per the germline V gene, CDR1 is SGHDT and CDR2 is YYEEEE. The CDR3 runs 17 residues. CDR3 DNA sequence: TGTGCCAGCAGACCCGACAAAGGACTAGCGGGTGCAGATACGCAGTATTTT. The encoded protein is CASRPDKGLAGADTQYF. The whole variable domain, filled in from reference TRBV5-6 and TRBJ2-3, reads DAGVTQSPTHLIKTRGQQVTLRCSPKSGHDTVSWYQQALGQGPQFIFQYYEEEERQRGNFPDRFSGHQFPNYSSELNVNALLLGDSALYLCASRPDKGLAGADTQYFGPGTRLTVL.

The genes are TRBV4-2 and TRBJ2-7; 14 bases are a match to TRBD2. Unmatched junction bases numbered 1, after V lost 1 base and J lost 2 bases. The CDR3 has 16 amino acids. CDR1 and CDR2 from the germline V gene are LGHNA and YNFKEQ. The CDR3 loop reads CASSQGLAGGPYEQYF. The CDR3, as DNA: TGTGCCAGCAGCCAAGGACTAGCGGGGGGGCCCTACGAGCAGTACTTC.

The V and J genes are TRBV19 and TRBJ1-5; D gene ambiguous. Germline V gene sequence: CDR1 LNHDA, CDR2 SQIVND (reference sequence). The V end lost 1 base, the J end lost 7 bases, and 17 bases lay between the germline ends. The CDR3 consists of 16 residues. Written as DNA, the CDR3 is TGTGCCAGTAGTATAGGTCCCAGGATTTGGGCGCAGCCCCAGCATTTT. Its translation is CASSIGPRIWAQPQHF.

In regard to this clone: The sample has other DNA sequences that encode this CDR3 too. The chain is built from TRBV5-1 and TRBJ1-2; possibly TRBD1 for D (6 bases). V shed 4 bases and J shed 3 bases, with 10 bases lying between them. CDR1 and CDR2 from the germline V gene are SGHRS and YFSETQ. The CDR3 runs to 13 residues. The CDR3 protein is CASSLGGDYGYTF. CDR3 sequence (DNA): TGCGCCAGCAGCCTAGGGGGGGACTATGGCTACACCTTC.

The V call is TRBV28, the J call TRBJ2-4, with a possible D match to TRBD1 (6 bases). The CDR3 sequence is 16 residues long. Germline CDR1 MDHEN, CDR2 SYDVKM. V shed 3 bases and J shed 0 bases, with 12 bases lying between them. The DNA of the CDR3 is TGTGCCAGCAGTTTTGTTGACAGGACAGCCAAAAACATTCAGTACTTC. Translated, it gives CASSFVDRTAKNIQYF.

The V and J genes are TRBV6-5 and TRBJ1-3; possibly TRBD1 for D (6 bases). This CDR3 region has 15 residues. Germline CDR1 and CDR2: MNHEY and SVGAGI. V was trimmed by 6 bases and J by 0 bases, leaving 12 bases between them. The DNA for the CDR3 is TGTGCCAGCAGACGACAGGAGAGCTCTGGAAACACCATATATTTT. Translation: CASRRQESSGNTIYF.

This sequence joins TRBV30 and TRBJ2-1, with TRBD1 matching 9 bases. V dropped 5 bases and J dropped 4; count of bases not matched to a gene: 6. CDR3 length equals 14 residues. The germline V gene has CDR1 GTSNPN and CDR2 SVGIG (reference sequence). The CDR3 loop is CAWGTGGEYNEQFF. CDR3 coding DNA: TGTGCCTGGGGCACAGGGGGCGAATACAATGAGCAGTTCTTC.

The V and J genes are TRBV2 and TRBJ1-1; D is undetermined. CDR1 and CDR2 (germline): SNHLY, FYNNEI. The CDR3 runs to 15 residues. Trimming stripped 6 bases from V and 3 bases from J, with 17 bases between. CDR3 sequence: CASSTLEPLDTEAFF. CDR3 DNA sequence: TGTGCCAGCAGCACCCTGGAGCCACTCGACACTGAAGCTTTCTTT.

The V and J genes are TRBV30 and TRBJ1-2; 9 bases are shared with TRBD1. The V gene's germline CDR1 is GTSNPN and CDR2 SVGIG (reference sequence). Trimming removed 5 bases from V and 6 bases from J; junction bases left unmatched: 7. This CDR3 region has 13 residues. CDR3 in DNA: TGTGCCTGGGGCCGGGACAGGGTAAATGGCTACACCTTC. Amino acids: CAWGRDRVNGYTF.

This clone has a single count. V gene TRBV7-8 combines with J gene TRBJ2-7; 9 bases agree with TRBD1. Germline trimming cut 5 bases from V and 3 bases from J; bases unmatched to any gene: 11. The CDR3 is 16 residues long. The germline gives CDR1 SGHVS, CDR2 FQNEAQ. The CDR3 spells CASSPDSGQGFYEQYF. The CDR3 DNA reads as TGTGCCAGCAGCCCGGACTCTGGACAGGGGTTCTACGAGCAGTACTTC.

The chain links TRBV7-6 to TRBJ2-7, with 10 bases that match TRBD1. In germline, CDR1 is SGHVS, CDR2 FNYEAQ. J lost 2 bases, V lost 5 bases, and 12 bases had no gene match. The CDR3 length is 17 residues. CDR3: CASSVIEGQGVPYEQYF. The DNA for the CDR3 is TGTGCCAGCAGCGTAATAGAAGGACAGGGGGTACCCTACGAGCAGTACTTC.

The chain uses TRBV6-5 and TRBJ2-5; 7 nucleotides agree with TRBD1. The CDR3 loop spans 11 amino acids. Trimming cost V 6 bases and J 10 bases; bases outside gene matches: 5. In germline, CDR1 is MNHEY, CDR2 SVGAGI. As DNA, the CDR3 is TGTGCCAGCAGAAAGGGGGCTCTCCAGTACTTC. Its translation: CASRKGALQYF.

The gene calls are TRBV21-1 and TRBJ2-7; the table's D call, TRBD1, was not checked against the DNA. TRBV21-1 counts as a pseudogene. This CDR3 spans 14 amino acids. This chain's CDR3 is CASSTRGLPYEQYF. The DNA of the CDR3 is TGTGCCAGCAGCACCAGGGGGCTACCCTACGAGCAGTACTTC.

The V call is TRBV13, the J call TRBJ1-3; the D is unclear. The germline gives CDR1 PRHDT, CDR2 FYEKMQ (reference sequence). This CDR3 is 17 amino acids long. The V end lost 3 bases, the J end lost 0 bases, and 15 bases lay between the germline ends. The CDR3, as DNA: TGTGCCAGCAGCTTCGGTGAGCGCCCGAGCTCTGGAAACACCATATATTTT. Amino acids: CASSFGERPSSGNTIYF.

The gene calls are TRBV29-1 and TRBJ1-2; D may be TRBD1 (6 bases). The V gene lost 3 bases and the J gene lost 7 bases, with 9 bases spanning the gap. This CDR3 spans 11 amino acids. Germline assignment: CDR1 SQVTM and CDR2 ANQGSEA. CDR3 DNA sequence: TGCAGCGTTGATACAGGGACTGGCTACACCTTC. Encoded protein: CSVDTGTGYTF.

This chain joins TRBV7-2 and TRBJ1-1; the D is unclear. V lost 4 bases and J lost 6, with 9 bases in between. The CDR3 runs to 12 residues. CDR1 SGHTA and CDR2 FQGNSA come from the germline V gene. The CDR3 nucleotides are TGTGCCAGCAGCTCCTATGCGTCTGAAGCTTTCTTT. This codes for CASSSYASEAFF. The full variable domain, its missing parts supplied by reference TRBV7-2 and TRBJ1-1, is GAGVSQSPSNKVTEKGKDVELRCDPISGHTALYWYRQSLGQGLEFLIYFQGNSAPDKSGLPSDRFSAERTGGSVSTLTIQRTQQEDSAVYLCASSSYASEAFFGQGTRLTVV.

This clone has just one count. Here the CDR3 DNA reads TGTGCCAGTAACGCGGGAAGCACAGATACGCAGTATTTT. Its translation is CASNAGSTDTQYF. J is TRBJ2-3 and V is TRBV19; D might be TRBD2 (6 bases). V was shortened by 7 bases and J by 0 bases, with 8 bases between the two germline ends. In germline, CDR1 is LNHDA, CDR2 SQIVND (reference sequence). CDR3 length equals 13 residues.